The TCR beta chain described here comes from a study of cytomegalovirus exposure and HLA in healthy donors. PCR was performed using 60 Vbeta and 13 Jbeta primers. Some clones are missing from TCRdb's copy, which holds only in-frame ones; the method was immunoSEQ multiplex PCR. The table shows roughly 190,000 clones, with about 69% occurring only once. CDR3 length: 13 amino acids. CDR1 is LGHNA and CDR2 is YNFKEQ in the germline V gene. Sequenced input: PBMCs. The sequence came from a man aged 30 to 45 in good health and CMV-seropositive. The V and J genes are TRBV4-2 and TRBJ2-5; TRBD2 might be the D (5 bases). The J call could be wrong; TRBJ2-7 is a better fit for the DNA end. In DNA form, the CDR3 reads TGTGCCAGCAGCCAAGATCGGGGAAACGAGCAGTACTTC. Protein sequence: CASSQDRGNEQYF.